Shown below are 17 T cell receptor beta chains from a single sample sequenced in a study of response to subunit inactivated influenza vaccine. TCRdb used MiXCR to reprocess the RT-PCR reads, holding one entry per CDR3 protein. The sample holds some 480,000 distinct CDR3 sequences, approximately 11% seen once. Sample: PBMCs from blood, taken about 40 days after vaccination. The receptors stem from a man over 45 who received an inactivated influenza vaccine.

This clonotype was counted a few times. The CDR3 DNA follows: TGTGCCAGCAGCGTCACCGGGCAACCACTTGATACGCAGTATTTT. Amino acid sequence: CASSVTGQPLDTQYF. V gene TRBV9 combines with J gene TRBJ2-3; no clear D. The CDR3 extends over 15 amino acids. V was shortened by 2 bases and J by 6 bases, with 16 bases between the two germline ends. The germline CDR1 and CDR2 sequences are SGDLS and YYNGEE.

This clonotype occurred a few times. The CDR3 DNA is TGTGCCAGCAGCCTGCAACTCACCGGGGAGCTGTTTTTT. Translating it yields CASSLQLTGELFF. V and J are TRBV7-9 and TRBJ2-2; D is unclear. Germline values: CDR1 SEHNR, CDR2 FQNEAQ (reference sequence). This CDR3 has 13 residues. The V end was cut by 5 bases, the J end by 4 bases, with 8 bases between.

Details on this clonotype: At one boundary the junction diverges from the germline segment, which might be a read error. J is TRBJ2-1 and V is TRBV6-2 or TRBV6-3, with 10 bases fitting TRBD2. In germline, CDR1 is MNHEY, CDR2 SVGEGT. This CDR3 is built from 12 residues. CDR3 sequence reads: CGDSGGIDEQIF. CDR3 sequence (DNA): TGTGGAGATAGCGGGGGGATCGATGAGCAGATCTTC.

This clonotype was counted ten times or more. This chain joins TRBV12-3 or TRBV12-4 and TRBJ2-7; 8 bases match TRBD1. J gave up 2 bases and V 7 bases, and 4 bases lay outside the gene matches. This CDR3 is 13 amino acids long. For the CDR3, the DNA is TGTGCCAGCACCACAGGGGGGACCTACGAGCAGTACTTC. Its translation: CASTTGGTYEQYF.

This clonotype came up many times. The CDR3 DNA sequence: TGTGCCAGCAGCCACCCGTTGGCGGGGAACACAGATACGCAGTATTTT. Translating gives CASSHPLAGNTDTQYF. This chain joins TRBV11-2 and TRBJ2-3, with D possibly matching TRBD2 (6 bases). CDR3 length equals 16 residues. CDR1 and CDR2 from the germline V gene are SGHAT and FQNNGV. V was clipped by 5 bases and J by 2 bases, with 17 bases between them.

CDR3 protein: CASSRTGRPGELFF. Here the CDR3 DNA reads TGTGCCAGCAGCCGGACAGGGAGGCCCGGGGAGCTGTTTTTT. The chain couples TRBV27 to TRBJ2-2, with 8 bases matching TRBD1. V lost 6 bases, J lost 6 bases, and 6 bases stayed unmatched. The CDR3 totals 14 residues. CDR1 is MNHEY and CDR2 is SMNVEV in the germline V gene (reference sequence).

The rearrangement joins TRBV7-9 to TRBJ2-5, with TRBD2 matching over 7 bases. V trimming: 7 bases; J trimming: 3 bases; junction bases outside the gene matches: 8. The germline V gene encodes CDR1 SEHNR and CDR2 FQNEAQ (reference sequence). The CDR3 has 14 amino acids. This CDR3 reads CASKTGLVEETQYF. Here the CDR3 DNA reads TGTGCCAGCAAAACCGGACTAGTAGAAGAGACCCAGTACTTC. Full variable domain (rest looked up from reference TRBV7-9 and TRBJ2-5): DTGVSQNPRHKITKRGQNVTFRCDPISEHNRLYWYRQTLGQGPEFLTYFQNEAQLEKSRLLSDRFSAERPKGSFSTLEIQRTEQGDSAMYLCASKTGLVEETQYFGPGTRLLVL.

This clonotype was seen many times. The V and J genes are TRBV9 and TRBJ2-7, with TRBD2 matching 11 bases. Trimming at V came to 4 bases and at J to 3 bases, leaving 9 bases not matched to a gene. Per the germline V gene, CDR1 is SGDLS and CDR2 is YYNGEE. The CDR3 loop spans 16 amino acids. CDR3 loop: CASSPSGTSGLYEQYF. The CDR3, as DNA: TGTGCCAGCAGCCCTAGCGGGACTAGCGGTCTCTACGAGCAGTACTTC.

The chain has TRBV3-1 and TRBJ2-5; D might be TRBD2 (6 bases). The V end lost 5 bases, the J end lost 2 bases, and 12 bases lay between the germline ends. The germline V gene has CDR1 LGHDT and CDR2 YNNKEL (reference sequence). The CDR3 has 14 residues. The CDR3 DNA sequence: TGTGCCAGCAGCTGGACGACTAGACAAGAGACCCAGTACTTC. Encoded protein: CASSWTTRQETQYF.

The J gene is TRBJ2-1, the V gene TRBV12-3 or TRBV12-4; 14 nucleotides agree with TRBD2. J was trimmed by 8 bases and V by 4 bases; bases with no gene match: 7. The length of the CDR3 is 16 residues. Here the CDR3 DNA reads TGTGCCAGCAGTTCCTCGACTAGCGGGGGGGCGGATGAGCAGTTCTTC. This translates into CASSSSTSGGADEQFF.

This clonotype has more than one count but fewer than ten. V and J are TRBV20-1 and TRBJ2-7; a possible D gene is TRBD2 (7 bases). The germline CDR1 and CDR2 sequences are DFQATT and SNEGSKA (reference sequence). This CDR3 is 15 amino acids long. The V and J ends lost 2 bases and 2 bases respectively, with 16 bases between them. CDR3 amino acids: CSARPEGGRAYEQYF. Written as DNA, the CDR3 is TGCAGTGCTAGACCAGAGGGGGGGAGGGCCTACGAGCAGTACTTC.

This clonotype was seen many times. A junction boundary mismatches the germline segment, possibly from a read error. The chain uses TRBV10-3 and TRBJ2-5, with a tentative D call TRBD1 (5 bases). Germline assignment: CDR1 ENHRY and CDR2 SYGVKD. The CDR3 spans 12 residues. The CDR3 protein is CAISESGHGHNF. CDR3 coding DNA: TGTGCCATCAGTGAGTCTGGACACGGTCATAACTTC.

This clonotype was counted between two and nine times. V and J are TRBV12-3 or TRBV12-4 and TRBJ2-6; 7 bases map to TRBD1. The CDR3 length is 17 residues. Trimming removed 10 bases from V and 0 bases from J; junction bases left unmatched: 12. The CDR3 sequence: CATSPGDRASGANVLTF. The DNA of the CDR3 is TGTGCCACATCACCGGGTGACAGGGCCTCTGGGGCCAACGTCCTGACTTTC.

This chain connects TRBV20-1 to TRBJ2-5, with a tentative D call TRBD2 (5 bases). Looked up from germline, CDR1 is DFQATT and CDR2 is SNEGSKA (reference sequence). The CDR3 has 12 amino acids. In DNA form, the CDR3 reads TGCAGCTTCCACGGGAACCAAGAGACCCAGTACTTC. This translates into CSFHGNQETQYF.

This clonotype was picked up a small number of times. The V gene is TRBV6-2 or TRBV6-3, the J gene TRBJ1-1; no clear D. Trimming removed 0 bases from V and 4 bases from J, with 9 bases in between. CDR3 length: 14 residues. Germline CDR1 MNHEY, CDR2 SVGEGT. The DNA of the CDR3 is TGTGCCAGCAGTTACTCGAGGGTCGGCACTGAAGCTTTCTTT. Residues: CASSYSRVGTEAFF.

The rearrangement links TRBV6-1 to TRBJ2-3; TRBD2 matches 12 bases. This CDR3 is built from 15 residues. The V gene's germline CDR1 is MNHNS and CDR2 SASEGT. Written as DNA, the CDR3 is TGTGCTACGGCTAGCGGGAGGGTGAGCACAGATACGCAGTATTTT. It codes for CATASGRVSTDTQYF.

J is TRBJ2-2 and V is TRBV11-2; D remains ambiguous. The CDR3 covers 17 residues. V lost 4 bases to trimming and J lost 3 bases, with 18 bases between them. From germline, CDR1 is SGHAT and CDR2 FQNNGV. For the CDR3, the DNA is TGTGCCAGCAGCTCTTACCGGACGGGCCGATACACCGGGGAGCTGTTTTTT. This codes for CASSSYRTGRYTGELFF.